The next 6 T cell receptor beta chains were all read from a single sample in a study of graft-versus-host responses after intestinal transplantation. No cognate antigen is known for these TCRs. Libraries were prepared by immunoSEQ multiplex PCR; TCRdb keeps only in-frame clonotypes and omits some of them. The sample lists over 90,000 clones, approximately 93% seen once, with 1.2% in the top ten. Sequences were derived from unstimulated CD8+ T cells sorted from spleen or lymph node cells, sampled before intestinal transplant. All receptors come from a human donor who received an intestinal transplant.

The chain uses TRBV19 and TRBJ2-7; 8 nucleotides line up with TRBD2. The germline CDR1 and CDR2 sequences are LNHDA and SQIVND (reference sequence). The CDR3 is made up of 15 amino acids. After removal of 1 base from V and 6 bases from J, the junction contained 8 bases not matched to a gene. CDR3 loop: CASSIASGGLGEQYF. DNA for the CDR3: TGTGCCAGTAGTATAGCCAGCGGGGGCCTCGGCGAGCAGTACTTC.

The chain combines TRBV5-1 with TRBJ2-5; 10 bases are a match to TRBD2. Germline V gene data show CDR1 as SGHRS and CDR2 as YFSETQ. After removal of 0 bases from V and 2 bases from J, the junction contained 4 bases not matched to a gene. The CDR3 contains 16 residues. The CDR3 DNA sequence: TGCGCCAGCAGCTTGGAAGCAGCGGGGGGGCAAGAGACCCAGTACTTC. Encoded protein: CASSLEAAGGQETQYF.

The chain links TRBV4-1 to TRBJ2-3; 9 positions agree with TRBD2. Trimming cost V 2 bases and J 2 bases; bases outside gene matches: 11. CDR1 and CDR2 (germline): MGHRA, YSYEKL. This CDR3 is 18 amino acids long. CDR3 residues: CASSQPQAGGPLTDTQYF. The CDR3 coding sequence is TGCGCCAGCAGCCAACCCCAAGCGGGGGGCCCCCTCACAGATACGCAGTATTTT.

The chain combines TRBV2 with TRBJ2-5; a weak D match, TRBD2 (6 bases). Germline V gene lookup returns CDR1 SNHLY and CDR2 FYNNEI. The CDR3 totals 14 residues. Trimming left V 1 base short and J 5 bases short, with 11 bases between. CDR3 sequence: CASSEDPAGETQYF. The DNA for the CDR3 is TGTGCCAGCAGTGAAGACCCCGCGGGGGAGACCCAGTACTTC. Using reference TRBV2 and TRBJ2-5 for the parts outside the CDR3, the full variable domain is EPEVTQTPSHQVTQMGQEVILRCVPISNHLYFYWYRQILGQKVEFLVSFYNNEISEKSEIFDDQFSVERPDGSNFTLKIRSTKLEDSAMYFCASSEDPAGETQYFGPGTRLLVL.

This clone is a singleton in its sample. In nucleotides, the CDR3 is TGTGCCAGCAAGATGCTAGACAGGGGGAACACTGAAGCTTTCTTT. As protein: CASKMLDRGNTEAFF. This rearrangement joins TRBV6-1 to TRBJ1-1; TRBD1 matches at 8 bases. This CDR3 has 15 residues. Germline CDR1 MNHNS, CDR2 SASEGT. V dropped 7 bases and J dropped 1; count of bases not matched to a gene: 8.

This rearrangement joins TRBV7-9 to TRBJ1-4, with TRBD1 matching 9 bases. Losses at the gene ends were 5 bases for V and 8 bases for J; bases not matched to a gene: 6. CDR3 length: 14 amino acids. The germline gives CDR1 SEHNR, CDR2 FQNEAQ (reference sequence). The CDR3 sequence is CASSRDREREKLFF. CDR3 DNA: TGTGCCAGCAGCCGGGACAGGGAACGGGAAAAACTGTTTTTT.